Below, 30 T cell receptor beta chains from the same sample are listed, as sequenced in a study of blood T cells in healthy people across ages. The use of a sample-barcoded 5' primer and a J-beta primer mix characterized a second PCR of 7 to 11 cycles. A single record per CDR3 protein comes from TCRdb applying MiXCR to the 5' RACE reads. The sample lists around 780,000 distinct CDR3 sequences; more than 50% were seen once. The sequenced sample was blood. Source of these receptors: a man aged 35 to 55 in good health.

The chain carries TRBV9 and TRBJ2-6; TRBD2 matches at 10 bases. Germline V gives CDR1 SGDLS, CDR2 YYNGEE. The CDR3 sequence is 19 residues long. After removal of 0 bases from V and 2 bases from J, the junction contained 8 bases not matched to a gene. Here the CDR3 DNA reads TGTGCCAGCAGCGTAGAAAGGCTAGCGGGGGTAACTGGGGCCAACGTCCTGACTTTC. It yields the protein CASSVERLAGVTGANVLTF.

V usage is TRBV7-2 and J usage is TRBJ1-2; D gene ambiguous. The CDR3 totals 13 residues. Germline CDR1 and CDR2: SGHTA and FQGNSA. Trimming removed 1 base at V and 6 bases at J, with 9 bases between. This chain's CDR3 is CASSLVPRHGYTF. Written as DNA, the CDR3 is TGTGCCAGCAGCTTAGTACCGAGACATGGCTACACCTTC.

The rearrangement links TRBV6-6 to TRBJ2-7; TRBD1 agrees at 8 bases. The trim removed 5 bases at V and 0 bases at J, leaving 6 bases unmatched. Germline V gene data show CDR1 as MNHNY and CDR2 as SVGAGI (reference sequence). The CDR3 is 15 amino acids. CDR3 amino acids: CASSVTGGGSYEQYF. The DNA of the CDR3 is TGTGCCAGCAGTGTCACAGGGGGTGGCTCCTACGAGCAGTACTTC.

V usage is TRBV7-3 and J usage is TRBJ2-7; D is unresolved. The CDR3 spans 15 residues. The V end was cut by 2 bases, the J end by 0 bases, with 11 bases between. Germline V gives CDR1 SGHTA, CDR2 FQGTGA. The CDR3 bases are TGTGCCAGCAGCTTATTTGTTGTGAGCTCCTACGAGCAGTACTTC. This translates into CASSLFVVSSYEQYF.

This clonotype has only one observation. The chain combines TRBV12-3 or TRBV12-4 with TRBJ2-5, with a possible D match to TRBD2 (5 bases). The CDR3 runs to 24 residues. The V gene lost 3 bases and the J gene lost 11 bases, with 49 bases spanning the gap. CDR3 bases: TGTGCCAGCAGTTTCCCCACCGAGGTCGCATCGTGGAAAAAAAGCGGAAGCTCCTACAATGAGCAGTACTTC. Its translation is CASSFPTEVASWKKSGSSYNEQYF.

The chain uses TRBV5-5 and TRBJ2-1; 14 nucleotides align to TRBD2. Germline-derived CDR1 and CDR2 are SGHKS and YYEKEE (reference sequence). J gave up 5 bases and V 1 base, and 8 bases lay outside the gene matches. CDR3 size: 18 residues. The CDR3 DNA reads TGTGCCAGCAGCTTGTCCCGACTAGCGGGGGGGCGGCACAATGAGCAGTTCTTC. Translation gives CASSLSRLAGGRHNEQFF.

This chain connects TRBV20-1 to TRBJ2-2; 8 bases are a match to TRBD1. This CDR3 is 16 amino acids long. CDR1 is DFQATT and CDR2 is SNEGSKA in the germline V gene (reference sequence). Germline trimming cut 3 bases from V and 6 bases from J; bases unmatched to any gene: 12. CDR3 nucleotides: TGCAGTGCTAGGAGGACAGGGATTAGTAATGCCGGGGAGCTGTTTTTT. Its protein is CSARRTGISNAGELFF.

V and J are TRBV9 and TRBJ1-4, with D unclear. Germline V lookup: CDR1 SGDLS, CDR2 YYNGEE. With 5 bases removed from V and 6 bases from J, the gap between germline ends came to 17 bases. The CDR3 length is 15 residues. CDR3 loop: CASRLGSGGDEKLFF. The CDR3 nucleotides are TGTGCCAGCAGACTAGGGTCAGGAGGAGATGAAAAACTGTTTTTT.

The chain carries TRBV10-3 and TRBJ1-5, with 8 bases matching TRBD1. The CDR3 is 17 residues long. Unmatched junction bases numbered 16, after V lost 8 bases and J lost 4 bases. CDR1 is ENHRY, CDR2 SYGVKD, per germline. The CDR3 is CAIGGSSLGQGNQPQHF. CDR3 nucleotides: TGTGCCATCGGGGGCAGTAGCCTAGGACAGGGTAATCAGCCCCAGCATTTT.

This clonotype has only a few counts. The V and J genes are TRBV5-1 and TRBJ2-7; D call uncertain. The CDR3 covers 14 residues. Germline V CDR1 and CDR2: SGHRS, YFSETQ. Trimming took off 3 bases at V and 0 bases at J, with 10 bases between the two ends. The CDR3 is CASSWGWDSYEQYF. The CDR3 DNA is TGCGCCAGCAGCTGGGGTTGGGACTCCTACGAGCAGTACTTC.

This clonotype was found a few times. The CDR3 DNA is TGTGCCAGCAGCTTAGGCGAGGGAAACTATGGCTACACCTTC. Translated: CASSLGEGNYGYTF. The chain combines TRBV7-9 with TRBJ1-2; D remains unclear. The CDR3 runs to 14 residues. The V end lost 1 base, the J end lost 2 bases, and 8 bases lay between the germline ends. Germline lookup yields CDR1 SEHNR and CDR2 FQNEAQ (reference sequence).

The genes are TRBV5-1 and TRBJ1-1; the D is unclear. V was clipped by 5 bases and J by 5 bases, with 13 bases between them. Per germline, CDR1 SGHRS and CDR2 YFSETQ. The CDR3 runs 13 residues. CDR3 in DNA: TGCGCCAGCAGAGTCTCGCAGAGGACTGAAGCTTTCTTT. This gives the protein CASRVSQRTEAFF. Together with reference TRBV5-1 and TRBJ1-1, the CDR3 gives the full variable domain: KAGVTQTPRYLIKTRGQQVTLSCSPISGHRSVSWYQQTPGQGLQFLFEYFSETQRNKGNFPGRFSGRQFSNSRSEMNVSTLELGDSALYLCASRVSQRTEAFFGQGTRLTVV.

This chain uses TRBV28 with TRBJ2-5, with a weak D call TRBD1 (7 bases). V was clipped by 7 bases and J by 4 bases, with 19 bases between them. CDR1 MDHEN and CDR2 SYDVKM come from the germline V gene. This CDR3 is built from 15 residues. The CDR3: CASTTPRGASETQYF. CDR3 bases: TGTGCCAGCACCACCCCCAGGGGGGCATCAGAGACCCAGTACTTC.

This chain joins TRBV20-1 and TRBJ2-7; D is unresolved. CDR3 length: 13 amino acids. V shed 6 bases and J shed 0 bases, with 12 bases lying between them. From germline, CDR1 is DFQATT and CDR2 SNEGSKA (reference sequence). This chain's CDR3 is CSAEDPSSYEQYF. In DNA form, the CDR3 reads TGCAGTGCCGAAGACCCTAGCTCCTACGAGCAGTACTTC.

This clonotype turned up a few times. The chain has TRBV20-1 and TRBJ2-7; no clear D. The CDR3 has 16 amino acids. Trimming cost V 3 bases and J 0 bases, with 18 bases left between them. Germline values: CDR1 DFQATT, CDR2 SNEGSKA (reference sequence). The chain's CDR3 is CSASVPKGGTSYEQYF. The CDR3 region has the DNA TGCAGTGCTAGCGTCCCAAAAGGCGGCACCTCCTACGAGCAGTACTTC.

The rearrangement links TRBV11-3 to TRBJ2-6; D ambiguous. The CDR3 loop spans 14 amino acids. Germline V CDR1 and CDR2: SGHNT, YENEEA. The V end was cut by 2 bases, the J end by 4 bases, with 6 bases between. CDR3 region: CASSLNGGANVLTF. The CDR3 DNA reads TGTGCCAGCAGCTTAAACGGAGGGGCCAACGTCCTGACTTTC.

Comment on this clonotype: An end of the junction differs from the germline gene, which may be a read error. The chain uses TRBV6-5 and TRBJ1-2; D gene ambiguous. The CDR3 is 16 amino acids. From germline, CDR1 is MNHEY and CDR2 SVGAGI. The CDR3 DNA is TGTGCTAGCAGTTACTCGTCGGGAAGTTGGGGCTATGGCTACACCTTC. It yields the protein CASSYSSGSWGYGYTF.

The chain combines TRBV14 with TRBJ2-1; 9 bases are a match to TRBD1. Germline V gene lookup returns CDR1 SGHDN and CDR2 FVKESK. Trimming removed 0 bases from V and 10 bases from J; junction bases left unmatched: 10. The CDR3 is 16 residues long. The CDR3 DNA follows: TGTGCCAGCAGCCAAGACCCGGGACAGGGAAGCTACGAGCAGTTCTTC. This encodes CASSQDPGQGSYEQFF.

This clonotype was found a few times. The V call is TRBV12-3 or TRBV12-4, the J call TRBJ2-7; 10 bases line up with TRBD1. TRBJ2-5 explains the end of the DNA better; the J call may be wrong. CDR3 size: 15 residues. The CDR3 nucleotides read TGTGCCAGCAGTTTAGCGACAGGGGGCTCGGGGACCCAGTACTTC. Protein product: CASSLATGGSGTQYF.

CDR3 residues: CASGKGLDNNEQFF. The CDR3 coding sequence is TGTGCTAGTGGTAAGGGACTAGATAACAATGAGCAGTTCTTC. The chain joins TRBV12-5 to TRBJ2-1; 8 bases are a match to TRBD2. The CDR3 spans 14 residues. V was pared by 5 bases and J by 5 bases, with 5 bases of the junction left unmatched. Per the germline V gene, CDR1 is LGHNT and CDR2 is FRNRAP. The whole variable domain, remainder taken from reference TRBV12-5 and TRBJ2-1, is DARVTQTPRHKVTEMGQEVTMRCQPILGHNTVFWYRQTMMQGLELLAYFRNRAPLDDSGMPKDRFSAEMPDATLATLKIQPSEPRDSAVYFCASGKGLDNNEQFFGPGTRLTVL.

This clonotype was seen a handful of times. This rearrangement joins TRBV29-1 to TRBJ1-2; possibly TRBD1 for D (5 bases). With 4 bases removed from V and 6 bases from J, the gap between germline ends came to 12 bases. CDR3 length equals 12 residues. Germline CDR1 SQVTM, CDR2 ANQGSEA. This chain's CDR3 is CSVVTGQNGYTF. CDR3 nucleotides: TGCAGCGTTGTCACAGGTCAGAATGGCTACACCTTC. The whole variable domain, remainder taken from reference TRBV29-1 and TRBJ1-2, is SAVISQKPSRDICQRGTSLTIQCQVDSQVTMMFWYRQQPGQSLTLIATANQGSEATYESGFVIDKFPISRPNLTFSTLTVSNMSPEDSSIYLCSVVTGQNGYTFGSGTRLTVV.

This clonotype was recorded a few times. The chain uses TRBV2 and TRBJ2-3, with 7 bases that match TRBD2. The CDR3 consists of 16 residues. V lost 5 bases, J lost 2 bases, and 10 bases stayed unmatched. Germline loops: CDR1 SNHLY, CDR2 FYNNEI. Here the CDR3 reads CASSQTLAVYTDTQYF. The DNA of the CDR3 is TGTGCCAGCAGTCAGACTCTAGCGGTATACACAGATACGCAGTATTTT.

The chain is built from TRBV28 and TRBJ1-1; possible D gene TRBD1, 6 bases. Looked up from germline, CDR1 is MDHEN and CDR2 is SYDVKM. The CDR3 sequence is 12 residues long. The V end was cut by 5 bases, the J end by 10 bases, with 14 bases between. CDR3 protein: CASSPQGRGAFF. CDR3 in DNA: TGTGCCAGCAGTCCACAGGGCAGGGGAGCTTTCTTT.

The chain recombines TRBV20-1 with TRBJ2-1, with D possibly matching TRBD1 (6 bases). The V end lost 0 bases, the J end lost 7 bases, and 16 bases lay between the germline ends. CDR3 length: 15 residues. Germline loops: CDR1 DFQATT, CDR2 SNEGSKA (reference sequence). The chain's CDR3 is CSARDGLPQGNEQFF. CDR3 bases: TGCAGTGCTAGAGATGGACTCCCCCAGGGGAATGAGCAGTTCTTC.

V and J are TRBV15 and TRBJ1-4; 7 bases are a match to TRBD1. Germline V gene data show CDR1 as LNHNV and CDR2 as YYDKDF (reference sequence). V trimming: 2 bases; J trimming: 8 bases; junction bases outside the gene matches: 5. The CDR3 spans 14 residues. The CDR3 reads CATSRPQGDEKLFF. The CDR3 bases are TGTGCCACCAGCAGACCCCAGGGGGACGAAAAACTGTTTTTT.

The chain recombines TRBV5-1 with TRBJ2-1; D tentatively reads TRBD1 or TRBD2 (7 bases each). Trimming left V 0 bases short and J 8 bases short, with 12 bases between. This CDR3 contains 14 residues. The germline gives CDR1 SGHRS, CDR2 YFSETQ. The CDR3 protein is CASSLVQGGDEQFF. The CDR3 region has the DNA TGCGCCAGCAGCTTGGTCCAGGGGGGGGATGAGCAGTTCTTC.

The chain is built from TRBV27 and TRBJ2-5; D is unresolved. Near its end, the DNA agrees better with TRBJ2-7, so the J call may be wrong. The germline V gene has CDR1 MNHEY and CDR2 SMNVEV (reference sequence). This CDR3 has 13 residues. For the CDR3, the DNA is TGTGCCAGCAGTCCCCGACCCAGCTACGAGCAGTACTTC. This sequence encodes CASSPRPSYEQYF.

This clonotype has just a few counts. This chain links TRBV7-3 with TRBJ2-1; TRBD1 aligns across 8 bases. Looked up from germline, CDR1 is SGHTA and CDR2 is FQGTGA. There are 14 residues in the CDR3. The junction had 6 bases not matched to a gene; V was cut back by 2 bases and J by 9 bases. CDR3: CASSLQGAVSEQFF. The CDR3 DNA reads TGTGCCAGCAGCTTACAGGGGGCGGTTAGTGAGCAGTTCTTC.

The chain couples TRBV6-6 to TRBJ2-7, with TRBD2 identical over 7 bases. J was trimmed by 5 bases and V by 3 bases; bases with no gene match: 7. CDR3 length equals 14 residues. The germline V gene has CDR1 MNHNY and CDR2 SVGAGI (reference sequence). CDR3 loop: CASSYGGLSNEQYF. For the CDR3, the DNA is TGTGCCAGCAGTTATGGGGGACTATCTAACGAGCAGTACTTC.

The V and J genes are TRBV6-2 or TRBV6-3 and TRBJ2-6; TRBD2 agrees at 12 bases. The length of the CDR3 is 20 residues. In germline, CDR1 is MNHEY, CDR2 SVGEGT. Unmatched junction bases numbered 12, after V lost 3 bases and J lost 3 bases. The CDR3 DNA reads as TGTGCCAGCAGTTATATCCGACTAGCGGGGGTGTTGAGTGGGGCCAACGTCCTGACTTTC. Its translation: CASSYIRLAGVLSGANVLTF.